These 25 T cell receptor beta chains originate from one sample sequenced in a study of T-cell reconstitution after alpha-beta-depleted transplantation in children. TCRbeta library preparation incorporated unique molecular identifiers. TCRdb itself ran the PCR reads through MiXCR, one entry per CDR3 protein. There are around 360,000 distinct CDR3 sequences in the sample; 10% occur only once, and less than 2.5% lies in the top ten. Sequences were derived from PBMCs from the stem cell graft donor, sampled from the stem cell graft. These TCRs come from a human donor who donated a stem cell graft to a child with acute lymphoblastic leukemia.

V is TRBV19 and J is TRBJ2-1; TRBD2 agrees at 10 bases. The CDR3 sequence is 19 residues long. V trimming: 4 bases; J trimming: 4 bases; junction bases outside the gene matches: 16. Germline V lookup: CDR1 LNHDA, CDR2 SQIVND (reference sequence). The CDR3 protein is CASSTRLAGSSSRYNEQFF. CDR3 nucleotides: TGTGCCAGTAGTACAAGACTAGCGGGCAGTTCCTCGAGGTACAATGAGCAGTTCTTC.

The CDR3 spells CASSLETSYEQYF. The CDR3 region has the DNA TGCGCCAGCAGCTTGGAAACTAGCTACGAGCAGTACTTC. The chain is built from TRBV5-1 and TRBJ2-7; weak D call: TRBD2 (5 bases). V gave up 0 bases and J gave up 3 bases, with 7 bases separating them. The CDR3 is 13 amino acids. Germline assignment: CDR1 SGHRS and CDR2 YFSETQ. Complete variable domain (other parts from reference TRBV5-1 and TRBJ2-7): KAGVTQTPRYLIKTRGQQVTLSCSPISGHRSVSWYQQTPGQGLQFLFEYFSETQRNKGNFPGRFSGRQFSNSRSEMNVSTLELGDSALYLCASSLETSYEQYFGPGTRLTVT.

This clonotype was seen more than once but under ten times. This rearrangement joins TRBV28 to TRBJ2-3, with D possibly being TRBD2 (6 bases). This CDR3 spans 15 amino acids. Germline V gene lookup returns CDR1 MDHEN and CDR2 SYDVKM. With 5 bases removed from V and 2 bases from J, the gap between germline ends came to 14 bases. DNA of the CDR3: TGTGCCAGCAGTGCCGGGGGACCATACACAGATACGCAGTATTTT. This gives the protein CASSAGGPYTDTQYF.

The chain has TRBV6-1 and TRBJ1-2; D is perhaps TRBD1 (6 bases). Per germline, CDR1 MNHNS and CDR2 SASEGT. The CDR3 contains 19 residues. Trimming pared 6 bases from V and 3 bases from J, leaving 29 bases between. The CDR3 region has the DNA TGTGCCAGCAGCCTGACGACAGGACAATCCTCCCGGGGGGACTATGGCTACACCTTC. Residues: CASSLTTGQSSRGDYGYTF.

The J gene is TRBJ2-6, the V gene TRBV19, with 7 positions matching TRBD1. J lost 2 bases, V lost 6 bases, and 4 bases had no gene match. The CDR3 extends over 15 amino acids. The V gene's germline CDR1 is LNHDA and CDR2 SQIVND (reference sequence). The CDR3 nucleotides read TGTGCCAGTAGCCGACAGGGCCCTGGGGCCAACGTCCTGACTTTC. Amino acids: CASSRQGPGANVLTF.

This clonotype was detected only a few times. The genes are TRBV4-1 and TRBJ1-4; D is perhaps TRBD1 (6 bases). This CDR3 spans 17 amino acids. Germline V CDR1 and CDR2: MGHRA, YSYEKL. The ends were cut back, 0 bases at V and 5 bases at J, with 16 bases in the middle. The CDR3 loop reads CASSQETGLVGNEKLFF. The CDR3 DNA sequence: TGCGCCAGCAGCCAAGAGACAGGTCTGGTTGGGAATGAAAAACTGTTTTTT.

Worth noting for this clonotype: A much more abundant neighbour one base away suggests this may be a read error. The chain joins TRBV5-1 to TRBJ2-1; D tentatively fits TRBD1 or TRBD2 (5 bases each). This CDR3 has 15 residues. V gave up 7 bases and J gave up 5 bases, with 19 bases separating them. Germline V lookup: CDR1 SGHRS, CDR2 YFSETQ. CDR3 region: CASAAGPGTHNEQFF. The CDR3 DNA is TGCGCCAGCGCCGCCGGGCCAGGGACCCACAATGAGCAGTTCTTC.

The V gene is TRBV20-1, the J gene TRBJ2-3, with D hard to call. Germline V gene data show CDR1 as DFQATT and CDR2 as SNEGSKA (reference sequence). Trimming took 6 bases from V and 3 from J, leaving 13 bases between them. The CDR3 runs 13 residues. The CDR3 DNA is TGCAGTGCCCACGGAGTGCAGACAGATACGCAGTATTTT. Protein product: CSAHGVQTDTQYF.

This clonotype was observed a handful of times. J is TRBJ2-7 and V is TRBV13, with a weak D call TRBD2 (5 bases). V lost 6 bases to trimming and J lost 0 bases, with 12 bases between them. Germline V gene sequence: CDR1 PRHDT, CDR2 FYEKMQ (reference sequence). The CDR3 contains 14 residues. The DNA of the CDR3 is TGTGCCAGCAGTTCGGGAATCAGCTCCTACGAGCAGTACTTC. Its protein product is CASSSGISSYEQYF.

This clonotype was seen more than once but under ten times. The chain is built from TRBV5-1 and TRBJ2-7, with 8 nucleotides matching TRBD1. The CDR3 runs 13 residues. V lost 4 bases, J lost 7 bases, and 7 bases stayed unmatched. Germline values: CDR1 SGHRS, CDR2 YFSETQ. The CDR3 region is CASSVQGAREQYF. CDR3 sequence (DNA): TGCGCCAGCAGCGTCCAGGGGGCTCGGGAGCAGTACTTC. Using reference TRBV5-1 and TRBJ2-7 for the parts outside the CDR3, the full variable domain is KAGVTQTPRYLIKTRGQQVTLSCSPISGHRSVSWYQQTPGQGLQFLFEYFSETQRNKGNFPGRFSGRQFSNSRSEMNVSTLELGDSALYLCASSVQGAREQYFGPGTRLTVT.

This clonotype was detected only a few times. V usage is TRBV10-3 and J usage is TRBJ1-6; D is unclear. Germline CDR1 ENHRY, CDR2 SYGVKD. There are 13 residues in the CDR3. V lost 11 bases, J lost 9 bases, and 17 bases lay in between. This CDR3 is CAVQQNPGSPLHF. The CDR3 DNA sequence: TGTGCCGTACAACAGAACCCTGGTTCACCCCTCCACTTT.

This clonotype was counted ten times or more. This rearrangement joins TRBV20-1 to TRBJ2-1; 8 bases map to TRBD1. This CDR3 contains 14 residues. CDR1 and CDR2 (germline): DFQATT, SNEGSKA (reference sequence). V trimming: 3 bases; J trimming: 9 bases; junction bases outside the gene matches: 10. CDR3 nucleotides: TGCAGTGCTAGGCCATTTCAGGGGGCCGGTGAGCAGTTCTTC. Translation gives CSARPFQGAGEQFF.

This clonotype showed up just a few times. The rearrangement joins TRBV12-3 or TRBV12-4 to TRBJ1-4; no firm D call. The CDR3 spans 14 residues. V shed 5 bases and J shed 4 bases, with 11 bases lying between them. CDR3: CASSPLDRNEKLFF. The CDR3 DNA is TGTGCCAGCAGTCCCCTGGACCGTAATGAAAAACTGTTTTTT.

This chain connects TRBV20-1 to TRBJ2-1, with TRBD1 matching over 10 bases. J was trimmed by 6 bases and V by 5 bases; bases with no gene match: 4. Germline V gene data show CDR1 as DFQATT and CDR2 as SNEGSKA (reference sequence). This CDR3 contains 13 residues. This CDR3 is CSALRTGGNEQFF. The CDR3 nucleotides are TGCAGTGCTCTTCGGACAGGGGGCAATGAGCAGTTCTTC.

The gene calls are TRBV27 and TRBJ1-5, with TRBD1 identical over 7 bases. There are 15 residues in the CDR3. After removal of 5 bases from V and 2 bases from J, the junction contained 6 bases not matched to a gene. Germline V CDR1 and CDR2: MNHEY, SMNVEV (reference sequence). CDR3 DNA: TGTGCCAGCAGTACCCGGACAGGTCGCAATCAGCCCCAGCATTTT. It yields the protein CASSTRTGRNQPQHF.

The rearrangement uses TRBV7-9 and TRBJ2-5; 12 positions agree with TRBD1. J was trimmed by 5 bases and V by 5 bases; bases with no gene match: 9. Germline V gene lookup returns CDR1 SEHNR and CDR2 FQNEAQ (reference sequence). There are 16 residues in the CDR3. The CDR3 DNA is TGTGCCAGCAGCCCAGGGGACAGGGGGCTTCGTGAGACCCAGTACTTC. As protein: CASSPGDRGLRETQYF. Drawing the rest from reference TRBV7-9 and TRBJ2-5, the complete variable domain is DTGVSQNPRHKITKRGQNVTFRCDPISEHNRLYWYRQTLGQGPEFLTYFQNEAQLEKSRLLSDRFSAERPKGSFSTLEIQRTEQGDSAMYLCASSPGDRGLRETQYFGPGTRLLVL.

Ten or more counts support this clonotype. The V and J genes are TRBV15 and TRBJ2-6; tentatively, D is TRBD1 or TRBD2 (5 bases each). V was cut by 3 bases and J by 0 bases, with 9 bases left in between. Germline CDR1 is LNHNV and CDR2 is YYDKDF (reference sequence). The CDR3 contains 16 residues. The CDR3: CATSSERGSGANVLTF. The CDR3 DNA is TGTGCCACCAGCAGCGAGAGGGGCTCTGGGGCCAACGTCCTGACTTTC.

This clonotype was seen more than once but under ten times. V gene TRBV3-1 combines with J gene TRBJ1-5, with 7 bases fitting TRBD1. The V and J ends lost 8 bases and 0 bases, in that order; junction bases with no gene match: 4. This CDR3 is built from 14 residues. Germline V gives CDR1 LGHDT, CDR2 YNNKEL (reference sequence). The CDR3 spells CASGDSHSNQPQHF. DNA of the CDR3: TGTGCCAGCGGGGACAGCCATAGCAATCAGCCCCAGCATTTT. The entire variable domain, with the rest obtained from reference TRBV3-1 and TRBJ1-5, is as follows: DTAVSQTPKYLVTQMGNDKSIKCEQNLGHDTMYWYKQDSKKFLKIMFSYNNKELIINETVPNRFSPKSPDKAHLNLHINSLELGDSAVYFCASGDSHSNQPQHFGDGTRLSIL.

This clonotype turned up a few times. V and J are TRBV6-1 and TRBJ1-1; 7 nucleotides line up with TRBD1. V lost 4 bases, J lost 4 bases, and 6 bases stayed unmatched. Germline V gene data show CDR1 as MNHNS and CDR2 as SASEGT. There are 14 residues in the CDR3. The CDR3, as DNA: TGTGCCAGCAGTGCAGGGGGGTCGAGCACTGAAGCTTTCTTT. It is translated as CASSAGGSSTEAFF.

This chain connects TRBV4-1 to TRBJ1-1; D may be TRBD1 (5 bases). V dropped 0 bases and J dropped 3 bases, with 14 bases sitting between them. Germline loops: CDR1 MGHRA, CDR2 YSYEKL. This CDR3 comprises 16 residues. CDR3 in amino acids: CASSQDWWQGDTEAFF. Here the CDR3 DNA reads TGCGCCAGCAGCCAAGATTGGTGGCAGGGTGACACTGAAGCTTTCTTT.

This chain uses TRBV10-2 with TRBJ2-7; 9 bases are shared with TRBD2. The V and J ends lost 4 bases and 0 bases, in that order; junction bases with no gene match: 1. This CDR3 region has 14 residues. The germline V gene has CDR1 WSHSY and CDR2 SAAADI. In DNA form, the CDR3 reads TGCGCCAGCAGTGGACTAGCGGTCTCCTACGAGCAGTACTTC. This translates into CASSGLAVSYEQYF.

This clonotype was recorded a few times. The CDR3 nucleotides read TGTGCCATCGCGTTAGCGGGGACCTCGGGTGAGCAGTACTTC. This translates into CAIALAGTSGEQYF. The chain is built from TRBV10-3 and TRBJ2-7, with TRBD2 matching over 8 bases. Losses at the gene ends were 8 bases for V and 7 bases for J; bases not matched to a gene: 13. Germline CDR1 and CDR2: ENHRY and SYGVKD. This CDR3 has 14 residues.

On this clonotype: At one boundary the junction diverges from the germline segment, which might be a read error. The CDR3 bases are TGCAGCGTCTCGGTACGGGTAGAAGGGACCCAGTGCTTC. Protein: CSVSVRVEGTQCF. V and J are TRBV29-1 and TRBJ2-5; D is possibly TRBD1 or TRBD2 (5 bases each). The CDR3 spans 13 residues. Germline values: CDR1 SQVTM, CDR2 ANQGSEA.

Ten or more counts support this clonotype. The chain joins TRBV5-1 to TRBJ2-1; TRBD2 is a possible D gene (5 bases). The length of the CDR3 is 14 residues. Looked up from germline, CDR1 is SGHRS and CDR2 is YFSETQ. Between the trimmed V and J ends, which lost 0 bases and 9 bases, there was a span of 13 bases. The CDR3 loop reads CASSLAGGYSEQFF. In DNA, the CDR3 is TGCGCCAGCAGCTTGGCCGGCGGGTATAGTGAGCAGTTCTTC.

This clonotype was detected only a few times. The V call is TRBV29-1, the J call TRBJ2-1; TRBD1 or TRBD2 may be the D gene (5 bases each). The CDR3 spans 9 residues. V gave up 7 bases and J gave up 15 bases, with 13 bases separating them. Germline V gene lookup returns CDR1 SQVTM and CDR2 ANQGSEA. This CDR3 is CSAGHPRFF. CDR3 bases: TGCAGCGCGGGGCACCCTAGGTTCTTC.